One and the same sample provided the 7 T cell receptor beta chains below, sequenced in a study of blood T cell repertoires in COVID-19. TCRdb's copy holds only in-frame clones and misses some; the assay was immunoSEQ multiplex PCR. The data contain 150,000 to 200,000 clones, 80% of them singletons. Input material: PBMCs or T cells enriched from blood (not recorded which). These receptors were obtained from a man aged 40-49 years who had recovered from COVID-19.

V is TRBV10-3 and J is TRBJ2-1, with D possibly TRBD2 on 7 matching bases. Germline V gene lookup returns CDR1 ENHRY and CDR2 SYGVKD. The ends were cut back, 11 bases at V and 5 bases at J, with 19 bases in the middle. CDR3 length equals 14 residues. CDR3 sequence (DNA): TGTGCCGTGGGGGAGGGGGGGCCCGACAATGAGCAGTTCTTC. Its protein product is CAVGEGGPDNEQFF.

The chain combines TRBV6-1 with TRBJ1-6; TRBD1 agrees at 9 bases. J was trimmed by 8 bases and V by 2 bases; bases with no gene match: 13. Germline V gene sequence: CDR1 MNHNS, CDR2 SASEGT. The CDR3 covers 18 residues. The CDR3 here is CASSERTGTGSDYSPLHF. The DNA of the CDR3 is TGTGCCAGCAGTGAAAGGACCGGGACAGGGAGTGACTATTCACCCCTCCACTTT.

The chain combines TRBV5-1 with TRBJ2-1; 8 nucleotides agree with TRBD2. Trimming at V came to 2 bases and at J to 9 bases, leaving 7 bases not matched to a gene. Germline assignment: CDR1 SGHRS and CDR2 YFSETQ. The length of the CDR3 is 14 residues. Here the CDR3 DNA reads TGCGCCAGCAGCTTTAGGACTAGCCGGATTGAGCAGTTCTTC. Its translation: CASSFRTSRIEQFF.

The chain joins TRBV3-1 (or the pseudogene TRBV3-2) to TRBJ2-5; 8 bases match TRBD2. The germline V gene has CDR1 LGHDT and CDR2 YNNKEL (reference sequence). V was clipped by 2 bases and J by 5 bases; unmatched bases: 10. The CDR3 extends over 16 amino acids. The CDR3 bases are TGTGCCAGCAGCCAACTCCCCTCGGGGGGGCTGGAGACCCAGTACTTC. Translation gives CASSQLPSGGLETQYF.

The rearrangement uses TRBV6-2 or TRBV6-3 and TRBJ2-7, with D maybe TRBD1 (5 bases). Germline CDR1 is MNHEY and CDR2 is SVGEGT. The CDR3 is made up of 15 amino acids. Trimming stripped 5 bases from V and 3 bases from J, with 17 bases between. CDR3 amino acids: CASSRTQGSRYEQYF. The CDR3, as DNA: TGTGCCAGCAGTCGAACGCAGGGAAGTCGCTACGAGCAGTACTTC.

Here the CDR3 DNA reads TGTGCCAGTAGTATGAGTCCGGACAGGGAATCCGATACGCAGTATTTT. Translation: CASSMSPDRESDTQYF. The chain is built from TRBV19 and TRBJ2-3; 8 positions match TRBD1. This CDR3 contains 16 residues. Trimming at V came to 3 bases and at J to 6 bases, leaving 11 bases not matched to a gene. Germline V gives CDR1 LNHDA, CDR2 SQIVND (reference sequence).

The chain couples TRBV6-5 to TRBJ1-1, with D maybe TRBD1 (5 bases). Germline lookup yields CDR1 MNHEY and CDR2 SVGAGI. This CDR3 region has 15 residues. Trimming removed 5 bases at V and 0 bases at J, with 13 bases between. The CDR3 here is CASSLDRNLNTEAFF. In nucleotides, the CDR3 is TGTGCCAGCAGTCTAGACAGAAACTTGAACACTGAAGCTTTCTTT.